This T cell receptor (beta chain) emerged from a study of cytomegalovirus exposure and HLA in healthy donors. The PCR made use of 60 Vbeta and 13 Jbeta primers. Sequencing was performed with immunoSEQ multiplex PCR; in TCRdb, only in-frame clones are kept and a portion is missing. Among about 160,000 clones listed, 70% to 80% were seen once. A note on this clone: The DNA is omitted, as the CDR3 cannot be located on it reliably, and the CDR3 follows TCRdb's listing.

Sequenced material: PBMCs. This sequence was found in a man between 18 and 29 years old in good health and CMV-seropositive.

The CDR3 protein is CASSFLWGGDHYNEQFF. The chain has TRBV7-9 and TRBJ2-1; the tabulated D call, TRBD2, remains unverified against the DNA. A total of 17 residues make up the CDR3, ends included. Germline V CDR1 and CDR2: SEHNR, FQNEAQ (reference sequence).